The clone carrying this T cell receptor (beta chain) was detected once. The data derive from a study of blood T cell repertoires in COVID-19. Overall study: T cells, B-cell-depleted T cells, or PBMCs supplied cDNA or gDNA.

Repertoires were generated with immunoSEQ multiplex PCR, while TCRdb's copy carries only in-frame clones and drops some. This sample has a few hundred thousand clones; around 87% occur once, and the top ten carry about 1.9%. This sequence was found in a man between 35 and 55 years old in a cohort exposed to, infected with or recovered from COVID-19 (not recorded which). Material: PBMCs or T cells enriched from blood (not recorded which).

This CDR3 reads CASSPGQQETQYF. CDR3 nucleotide sequence: TGTGCCAGCTCACCGGGACAGCAAGAGACCCAGTACTTC. The rearrangement links TRBV18 to TRBJ2-5, with 7 bases fitting TRBD1. J was trimmed by 2 bases and V by 3 bases; bases with no gene match: 0. There are 13 residues in the CDR3. Per germline, CDR1 KGHSH and CDR2 LQKENI.